This T cell receptor beta chain comes out of a study of early T cells in non-severe SARS-CoV-2 infection. Study results and caveats: Matching results from VDJdb favored anti-spike CD8 responses, leaving private and CD4 specificities undetected.

Concerning this clonotype: As yet, its antigen is unknown.

Attached unique molecular identifiers marked individual cDNA molecules. TCRdb used MiXCR to reprocess the 5' RACE reads, holding one entry per CDR3 protein. The sample consists of about 33,000 distinct CDR3 sequences, over 4.5% of them appearing once. The CDR3 consists of 14 residues. Germline CDR1 PRHDT, CDR2 FYEKMQ (reference sequence). Trimming at V came to 6 bases and at J to 8 bases, leaving 10 bases not matched to a gene. The TCR comes from an adult who was a healthcare worker with PCR-confirmed SARS-CoV-2 infection or an uninfected control (not recorded which). The V and J genes are TRBV13 and TRBJ2-1, with TRBD1 matching over 7 bases. The sample taken for sequencing was whole blood. For the CDR3, the DNA is TGTGCCAGCAGGCATCCGGACAGGTTGCATGAGCAGTTCTTC. Translating it yields CASRHPDRLHEQFF.